This passage covers 5 T cell receptor beta chains from one sample sequenced in a study of blood T cell repertoires in COVID-19. Measured with immunoSEQ multiplex PCR; TCRdb has only the in-frame clones, and not every one. The table has 95,000 to 100,000 clones, approximately 81% seen once. Sequenced input: peripheral blood. These TCRs come from a woman aged 70-85 years with active or convalescent COVID-19.

This CDR3 reads CATSDGASSTDTQYF. In nucleotides, the CDR3 is TGTGCCACCAGTGACGGAGCCTCTAGCACAGATACGCAGTATTTT. This chain links TRBV24-1 with TRBJ2-3; no reliable D call. This CDR3 is 15 amino acids long. V lost 4 bases and J lost 0, with 10 bases in between. Germline V gene lookup returns CDR1 KGHDR and CDR2 SFDVKD.

V usage is TRBV2 and J usage is TRBJ1-6; 8 bases are shared with TRBD1. V gave up 5 bases and J gave up 7 bases; unmatched junction bases: 4. Per the germline V gene, CDR1 is SNHLY and CDR2 is FYNNEI. The CDR3 sequence is 14 residues long. CDR3 region: CASSRQGSNSPLHF. CDR3 nucleotides: TGTGCCAGCAGTAGACAGGGGAGCAATTCACCCCTCCACTTT.

This clone was counted a few times. The rearrangement links TRBV3-1 (or the pseudogene TRBV3-2) to TRBJ1-5; D gene unclear. The V gene lost 5 bases and the J gene lost 0 bases, with 11 bases spanning the gap. The germline CDR1 and CDR2 sequences are LGHDT and YNNKEL (reference sequence). The CDR3 contains 15 residues. CDR3 nucleotides: TGTGCCAGCAGCGAGACATACGGTAGCAATCAGCCCCAGCATTTT. Translated: CASSETYGSNQPQHF.

V usage is TRBV7-9 and J usage is TRBJ2-3; D might be TRBD1 (5 bases). Trimming pared 5 bases from V and 9 bases from J, leaving 15 bases between. Germline CDR1 is SEHNR and CDR2 is FQNEAQ (reference sequence). CDR3 length equals 13 residues. The CDR3 DNA is TGTGCCAGCAGCCCCCCTTCCAGGGAAACGCAGTATTTT. This encodes CASSPPSRETQYF.

The genes are TRBV18 and TRBJ2-2; D is perhaps TRBD2 (5 bases). The germline CDR1 and CDR2 sequences are KGHSH and LQKENI. V was trimmed by 3 bases and J by 9 bases, leaving 17 bases between them. This CDR3 is built from 15 residues. The CDR3 coding sequence is TGTGCCAGCTCACCCGTGGGAGCATATGGCCGGGAGCTGTTTTTT. This gives the protein CASSPVGAYGRELFF.